The source of this T cell receptor (beta chain) is a study of beta chain features in type 1 diabetes. The germline gives CDR1 SGHRS, CDR2 YFSETQ. CDR3 length equals 16 residues. Trimming removed 0 bases from V and 3 bases from J; junction bases left unmatched: 4. This clone has only a few counts. Expressed TCRB transcripts got sequenced, as all isolated RNA was reverse transcribed. Profiling relied on immunoSEQ multiplex PCR, and the TCRdb table lists in-frame clones only, not all of them. The sample carries 110,000 to 150,000 clones, approximately 9.8% recorded once. The chain uses TRBV5-1 and TRBJ2-1; TRBD2 matches 9 bases. Sequencing was performed on central memory CD4+ T cells from blood. The TCR sequence derives from a middle-aged woman in good health. This CDR3 is CASSLALAGLYNEQFF. For the CDR3, the DNA is TGCGCCAGCAGCTTGGCGCTAGCGGGGCTCTACAATGAGCAGTTCTTC.